Presented here are 21 T cell receptor beta chains from one specimen sequenced in a study of blood T cell repertoires in COVID-19. Here immunoSEQ multiplex PCR was the method, and the copy in TCRdb shows in-frame clones only, minus some. In the table there are 200,000 to 300,000 clones, approximately 91% of which are singletons. The sample comprised peripheral blood. The receptors were gathered from a woman aged 25 to 39 with acute or convalescent COVID-19.

This clone was counted once. V and J are TRBV7-9 and TRBJ2-2; D possibly corresponds to TRBD2 (5 bases). V was clipped by 9 bases and J by 1 base, with 9 bases between them. Germline CDR1 and CDR2: SEHNR and FQNEAQ (reference sequence). This CDR3 comprises 13 residues. The CDR3 DNA follows: TGTGCCAGGTTACGGGAGAACACCGGGGAGCTGTTTTTT. This gives the protein CARLRENTGELFF.

The chain employs TRBV19 and TRBJ2-7; weak D call: TRBD1 (5 bases). CDR1 LNHDA and CDR2 SQIVND come from the germline V gene (reference sequence). This CDR3 spans 13 amino acids. The V end was cut by 2 bases, the J end by 5 bases, with 10 bases between. CDR3 sequence (DNA): TGTGCCAGTAGTATAATAGGGGTGAACGAGCAGTACTTC. Its protein is CASSIIGVNEQYF.

This chain links TRBV7-2 with TRBJ1-4; D gene ambiguous. The CDR3 is 14 amino acids. Trimming shortened V by 5 bases and J by 7 bases, and 14 bases separated the two germline ends. The germline CDR1 and CDR2 sequences are SGHTA and FQGNSA. CDR3 residues: CASSPTWGGEKLFF. In DNA, the CDR3 is TGTGCCAGCAGCCCAACTTGGGGAGGTGAAAAACTGTTTTTT.

A few counts support this clone. This chain links TRBV12-3 or TRBV12-4 with TRBJ2-1; D remains ambiguous. The CDR3 runs to 13 residues. V was shortened by 3 bases and J by 8 bases, with 11 bases between the two germline ends. CDR3: CASSFPPSDEQFF. For the CDR3, the DNA is TGTGCCAGCAGTTTTCCCCCTTCGGATGAGCAGTTCTTC.

The chain combines TRBV27 with TRBJ2-7; D is possibly TRBD2 (5 bases). The CDR3 extends over 15 amino acids. The V end was cut by 0 bases, the J end by 3 bases, with 12 bases between. Germline CDR1 reads MNHEY; CDR2 reads SMNVEV (reference sequence). In DNA form, the CDR3 reads TGTGCCAGCAGTTTATCCCAGCGGCCGAGCTACGAGCAGTACTTC. It is translated as CASSLSQRPSYEQYF.

The rearrangement joins TRBV27 to TRBJ2-7; TRBD2 is a possible D gene (5 bases). The V and J ends lost 2 bases and 0 bases respectively, with 5 bases between them. Germline-derived CDR1 and CDR2 are MNHEY and SMNVEV (reference sequence). This CDR3 is built from 13 residues. CDR3 nucleotides: TGTGCCAGCAGTTTACGGGGCTCCTACGAGCAGTACTTC. Its protein product is CASSLRGSYEQYF.

The chain recombines TRBV2 with TRBJ2-2; no definite D call. Germline CDR1 and CDR2: SNHLY and FYNNEI. Trimming took off 5 bases at V and 6 bases at J, with 10 bases between the two ends. This CDR3 spans 13 amino acids. The CDR3 protein is CASSSTRSGELFF. The CDR3 DNA follows: TGTGCCAGCAGTTCTACCCGGTCCGGGGAGCTGTTTTTT.

The chain employs TRBV27 and TRBJ1-4, with TRBD1 identical over 10 bases. Germline V lookup: CDR1 MNHEY, CDR2 SMNVEV (reference sequence). Trimming cost V 4 bases and J 9 bases; bases outside gene matches: 8. The CDR3 totals 15 residues. This CDR3 is CASSWGTGVVKKLFF. CDR3 sequence (DNA): TGTGCCAGCAGTTGGGGGACAGGGGTTGTTAAAAAACTGTTTTTT.

This clone was found once. CDR3 DNA sequence: TGTGCCAGCAGACCGCCGGCTAGTAACGAGCAGTACTTC. It specifies CASRPPASNEQYF. The gene calls are TRBV6-6 and TRBJ2-7; D unresolved. The V gene lost 6 bases and the J gene lost 5 bases, with 14 bases spanning the gap. The V gene's germline CDR1 is MNHNY and CDR2 SVGAGI (reference sequence). The CDR3 sequence is 13 residues long.

The rearrangement uses TRBV15 and TRBJ1-4; no clear D. V gave up 3 bases and J gave up 7 bases, with 6 bases separating them. The germline V gene encodes CDR1 LNHNV and CDR2 YYDKDF (reference sequence). This CDR3 spans 12 amino acids. As DNA, the CDR3 is TGTGCCACCAGCAGGGAGGGTGAAAAACTGTTTTTT. Amino acids: CATSREGEKLFF.

The chain couples TRBV4-1 to TRBJ2-1; TRBD2 aligns across 10 bases. After removal of 4 bases from V and 4 bases from J, the junction contained 7 bases not matched to a gene. Germline V gene sequence: CDR1 MGHRA, CDR2 YSYEKL. CDR3 length: 16 residues. The CDR3: CASSPAGLALYNEQFF. CDR3 bases: TGCGCCAGCAGCCCGGCGGGACTAGCGCTATACAATGAGCAGTTCTTC.

The V call is TRBV6-1, the J call TRBJ1-1; D is unresolved. This CDR3 region has 11 residues. Looked up from germline, CDR1 is MNHNS and CDR2 is SASEGT. Trimming shortened V by 2 bases and J by 9 bases, and 7 bases separated the two germline ends. CDR3 in amino acids: CASSESSQAFF. The CDR3 nucleotides read TGTGCCAGCAGTGAAAGCTCTCAAGCTTTCTTT.

This chain links TRBV29-1 with TRBJ2-7; TRBD1 agrees at 9 bases. CDR1 is SQVTM, CDR2 ANQGSEA, per germline. Trimming removed 7 bases from V and 5 bases from J; junction bases left unmatched: 12. This CDR3 region has 14 residues. The CDR3 reads CSARLGTGTDEQYF. As DNA, the CDR3 is TGCAGCGCCAGACTGGGGACAGGGACCGACGAGCAGTACTTC.

The rearrangement links TRBV5-1 to TRBJ2-2; possibly TRBD2 for D (7 bases). V lost 4 bases and J 0 bases, leaving 16 bases between the germline ends. The CDR3 contains 17 residues. Germline-derived CDR1 and CDR2 are SGHRS and YFSETQ. DNA for the CDR3: TGCGCCAGCAGCCCGTTAGGGGGGGCCGCGAACACCGGGGAGCTGTTTTTT. Translating gives CASSPLGGAANTGELFF.

The V gene is TRBV29-1, the J gene TRBJ1-1; D is uncertain. The CDR3 covers 14 residues. Germline V gene data show CDR1 as SQVTM and CDR2 as ANQGSEA. Between the trimmed V and J ends, which lost 2 bases and 0 bases, there was a span of 10 bases. CDR3 region: CSVERRALNTEAFF. CDR3 coding DNA: TGCAGCGTTGAAAGGAGGGCACTGAACACTGAAGCTTTCTTT.

This chain joins TRBV6-5 and TRBJ2-1; D may be TRBD1 (5 bases). CDR3 size: 16 residues. Trimming removed 1 base from V and 4 bases from J, with 14 bases in between. Germline V CDR1 and CDR2: MNHEY, SVGAGI. CDR3 in DNA: TGTGCCAGCAGTTACTTGACAGCCCAAAATTACAATGAGCAGTTCTTC. The encoded protein is CASSYLTAQNYNEQFF.

The chain combines TRBV29-1 with TRBJ1-3; TRBD1 matches 10 bases. The J segment lost 0 bases and the V segment lost 8 bases, leaving 13 bases of the junction unmatched. This CDR3 has 17 amino acids. The germline CDR1 and CDR2 sequences are SQVTM and ANQGSEA. CDR3 DNA: TGCAGCTTTGGGAGGGGGGACAGGGGAGCCTCTGGAAACACCATATATTTT. Translating it yields CSFGRGDRGASGNTIYF.

The chain carries TRBV18 and TRBJ2-5; 7 nucleotides match TRBD1. The CDR3 is 15 residues long. The germline CDR1 and CDR2 sequences are KGHSH and LQKENI. J was trimmed by 2 bases and V by 3 bases; bases with no gene match: 6. This CDR3 reads CASSPYRGGQETQYF. The CDR3 DNA is TGTGCCAGCTCACCCTACAGGGGTGGGCAAGAGACCCAGTACTTC.

V is TRBV2 and J is TRBJ1-6, with a weak D call TRBD1 (6 bases). The V gene's germline CDR1 is SNHLY and CDR2 FYNNEI. The CDR3 spans 16 residues. Trimming left V 6 bases short and J 7 bases short, with 19 bases between. As DNA, the CDR3 is TGTGCCAGCAGGAGAGCAGGGGTGGATGGGAATTCACCCCTCCACTTT. Translation: CASRRAGVDGNSPLHF.

This clone was picked up one time. The chain employs TRBV29-1 and TRBJ2-1, with D perhaps matching TRBD2 (5 bases). CDR3 length: 14 residues. The V end lost 6 bases, the J end lost 4 bases, and 16 bases lay between the germline ends. Germline V gives CDR1 SQVTM, CDR2 ANQGSEA. Written as DNA, the CDR3 is TGCAGCGTCGAACCCCGGGGAAATTACAATGAGCAGTTCTTC. This codes for CSVEPRGNYNEQFF.

This chain uses TRBV6-5 with TRBJ2-1; D may be TRBD2 (6 bases). The ends were cut back, 5 bases at V and 2 bases at J, with 13 bases in the middle. CDR1 and CDR2 from the germline V gene are MNHEY and SVGAGI. This CDR3 has 15 amino acids. DNA of the CDR3: TGTGCCAGCAGTCCCCCGGGACTCACCTACAATGAGCAGTTCTTC. The encoded protein is CASSPPGLTYNEQFF.